This T cell receptor beta chain came from a study of blood T cell repertoires in COVID-19. Whole-study context: Samples came from the United States, Italy and Spain, spanning acute and convalescent COVID-19. T cells, B-cell-depleted T cells, or PBMCs supplied cDNA or gDNA.

Produced via immunoSEQ multiplex PCR; TCRdb's table is partial and in-frame only. The sample lists fewer than 150,000 clones, 85% occurring once. CDR3 length: 18 residues. The germline gives CDR1 SGHRS, CDR2 YFSETQ. The V and J ends lost 0 bases and 0 bases, in that order; junction bases with no gene match: 8. In its sample, this clone was seen once. V usage is TRBV5-1 and J usage is TRBJ2-3; 9 positions agree with TRBD2. This TCR was sampled from a human donor in a cohort sampled during active COVID-19. Sample: peripheral blood. CDR3: CASSLEGREGFSTDTQYF. DNA of the CDR3: TGCGCCAGCAGCTTGGAAGGGCGGGAGGGATTTAGCACAGATACGCAGTATTTT. Complete variable domain (other parts from reference TRBV5-1 and TRBJ2-3): KAGVTQTPRYLIKTRGQQVTLSCSPISGHRSVSWYQQTPGQGLQFLFEYFSETQRNKGNFPGRFSGRQFSNSRSEMNVSTLELGDSALYLCASSLEGREGFSTDTQYFGPGTRLTVL.